Sequencing of this TCR beta chain was carried out in a study of early T cells in non-severe SARS-CoV-2 infection (dated by TCRdb to the early 2020s). For context, the study as a whole: Bulk RNA from unsorted whole blood was used for TCR sequencing, so alpha and beta chains could not be paired. Results and caveats for the whole study, not just this receptor: Matching against VDJdb was skewed toward anti-spike CD8 responses, likely underestimated virus-specific expansions, and missed private and CD4 specificities.

This clonotype occurred many times. The antigen it recognizes is unknown. Base qualities are not provided; no much larger clone lies one nucleotide away. The CDR3 contains 13 residues, cysteine and phenylalanine counted. Only the CDR3 portion is preserved as DNA: 39 bases, with reading frame beginning at the first base. The germline V gene encodes CDR1 MNHNY and CDR2 SVGAGI (reference sequence). Trimming removed 7 bases from V and 4 bases from J, leaving 14 bases between the germline ends. Set within a cohort of healthcare workers in London, UK, this nested case-control study involved weekly PCR testing of nasopharyngeal swabs along with blood sampling. Healthcare workers were enrolled in the week of the UK lockdown, from 23 to 31 March 2020, and were followed every week for up to about 16 weeks. Libraries were constructed by 5' RACE. TCRdb names NextSeq 500 as the instrument used. To correct for sequencing error and PCR bias, the TCR library protocol tagged individual cDNA molecules with unique molecular identifiers. Sequencing covered both TCR alpha and beta chains, and within each sample the abundances of alpha and beta sequences were tightly co-correlated. The original methods were these. V gene, J gene and CDR3 annotation of TCR sequences was performed with Decombinator V4. TCRs were defined as expanded if a significant change between any two time points was detected under a Poisson model with p below 0.0001. TCR abundances were normalised to the total number of TCRs sequenced per sample and expressed as counts per million. MAIT TCRs were defined by TRAV1-2 paired with TRAJ12, TRAJ20 or TRAJ33, and iNKT TCRs by TRAV10 paired with TRAJ18. A search of VDJdb, accessed on 1 November 2021, was run for TCRs annotated to CMV, EBV and SARS-CoV-2, with TCRs annotated for multiple antigens excluded. The raw public reads went through TCRdb reprocessing: fastp at Q25, MiXCR clone calling, in-frame beta chains kept. Each entry merges the rows of one CDR3 protein and shows their most common DNA and genes. These V and J calls are TCRdb output, not the study's own analysis. The sample table shows 45,000 to 70,000 distinct CDR3 sequences, and roughly 6.8% are seen once. 3.9% of the sample is in the top ten clones.

Material: whole blood. The receptor comes from an adult who was a healthcare worker with PCR-confirmed SARS-CoV-2 infection or an uninfected control (not recorded which). The V and J genes are TRBV6-6 and TRBJ2-7, with TRBD1 as a weak D call on 5 bases. The encoded CDR3 is CASILRATYEQYF. In nucleotides, the sequence is TGTGCCAGCATCCTCAGGGCGACGTACGAGCAGTACTTC.